This entry describes one T cell receptor beta chain. No cognate antigen has been identified for it. One base away there is no much larger clone; base qualities are not given. This sample was taken from a study of blood T cell repertoires in COVID-19 (dated by TCRdb to about 2020). Describing the broader study: Collaborator samples came from the United States, Italy and Spain and covered acute and convalescent phases of COVID-19. The material from the prospective study consisted of cDNA or gDNA derived from T cells, B-cell-depleted T cells, or PBMCs. Subjects who had been exposed to COVID-19, were actively infected with it, or had recovered from it provided the deeply sampled blood TCRbeta repertoires that made up the dataset. The repertoires were released in a freely available public database meant as a resource for research on the immune response to SARS-CoV-2. Samples were obtained from the ongoing ImmuneRACE study (first 160 participants) and from approximately 1,200 subjects provided by 6 global collaborators. The sample metadata nearly always contained a de-identified subject ID, COVID-19 status, age in years and sex. Where HLA class I and class II types were available, the types were taken from metadata supplied by the sample provider, not from assay-based typing.

The full study reports these points: How much clinical and demographic metadata was included differed by source and by participant, and the metadata was provided uncurated.

In the prospective study, participants were roughly 18 to 95 years old, resided in 24 geographic areas of the United States, and were enrolled through a virtual design. In the prospective study, cohorts were assigned on the basis of participant-reported clinical history obtained from a screening survey and a study questionnaire. ImmuneRACE Cohort 3 recovered participants were defined by two consecutive negative NP/OP PCR tests, healthcare professional clearance, or symptom resolution. Each participant in the prospective study had whole blood, serum and a nasopharyngeal or oropharyngeal swab collected by mobile phlebotomists. Prospective study participants could optionally give additional blood draws and questionnaires over an approximately two-month period. Prospective study blood samples were shipped either frozen or at room temperature before DNA extraction. TCRbeta CDR3 regions were amplified from genomic DNA using the immunoSEQ Assay, a bias-controlled multiplex PCR. From the authors' description of their analysis: Within the assay, amplification of reference gene primers was used to estimate how many nucleated cells each sample contained. Sequence reads were collapsed and filtered to measure the absolute abundance of every unique TCRbeta CDR3 rearrangement. For each sample, productive Simpson clonality was calculated as the square root of Simpson's diversity index over productive rearrangements. Not all clones reach the TCRdb copy of this immuneACCESS table, which keeps in-frame sequences only. Checked studies attribute under half of the gap to unresolved V genes and leave the rest unexplained. V, J and clone size are taken as reported in that table, and D and trimming were inferred from the DNA itself. For this sample there are hundreds of thousands of clones; 88% appear just once. The ten largest make up approximately 1% of the sample.

CDR1 and CDR2 are read off the germline V gene as SQVTM and ANQGSEA. From the cysteine up to the phenylalanine, the CDR3 has a length of 13 residues. Of all the DNA, just the CDR3 is kept, 39 bases in frame from base 1. The germline V and J ends show losses of 7 bases and 4 bases respectively, and no gene match explains 3 bases of the junction. Input material: PBMCs or T cells enriched from blood (not recorded which). Recombination joined TRBV29-1 with TRBJ2-5; 13 of the junction bases match TRBD2. This receptor was identified in a woman aged 30 to 39 who had recovered from COVID-19. The CDR3 here reads CSARTSGRETQYF. The DNA sequence is TGCAGCGCCCGGACTAGCGGGAGAGAGACCCAGTACTTC.